This record covers a single T cell receptor beta chain. The PCR contained 60 Vbeta and 13 Jbeta primers. The data were produced by immunoSEQ multiplex PCR, yet TCRdb's version contains in-frame clones alone and is incomplete. There are around 130,000 clones in the sample; 7% to 9.5% occur only once, and approximately 6.4% lies in the top ten. The record originates from a study of cytomegalovirus exposure and HLA in healthy donors. This clonotype originated in a middle-aged woman in good health and CMV-seropositive. The specimen was PBMCs.

CDR3 residues: CASSDPRSSYNEQFF. The CDR3, as DNA: TGTGCCAGCAGTGACCCCCGGAGCTCCTACAATGAGCAGTTCTTC. V gene TRBV25-1 combines with J gene TRBJ2-1; D ambiguous. The CDR3 loop spans 15 amino acids. Trimming removed 3 bases from V and 0 bases from J, with 9 bases in between. Per the germline V gene, CDR1 is MGHDK and CDR2 is SYGVNS.